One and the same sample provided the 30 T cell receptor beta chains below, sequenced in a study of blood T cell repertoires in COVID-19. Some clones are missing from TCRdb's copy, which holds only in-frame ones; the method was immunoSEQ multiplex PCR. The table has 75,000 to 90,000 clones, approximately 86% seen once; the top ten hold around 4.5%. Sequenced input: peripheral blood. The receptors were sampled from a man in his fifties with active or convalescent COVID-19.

CDR3 sequence reads: CASWGRVEGQPQHF. For the CDR3, the DNA is TGTGCCAGCTGGGGGAGGGTAGAGGGTCAGCCCCAGCATTTT. This chain joins TRBV6-5 and TRBJ1-5; perhaps TRBD1 as D (5 bases). Germline CDR1 is MNHEY and CDR2 is SVGAGI. This CDR3 is 14 amino acids long. Trimming cost V 8 bases and J 6 bases, with 17 bases left between them.

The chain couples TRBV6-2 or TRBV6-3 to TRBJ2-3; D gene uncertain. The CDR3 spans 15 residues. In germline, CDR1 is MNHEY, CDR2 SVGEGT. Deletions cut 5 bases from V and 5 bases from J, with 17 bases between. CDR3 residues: CASSQYQVHGDTQYF. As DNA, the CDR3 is TGTGCCAGCAGTCAGTACCAGGTTCATGGAGATACGCAGTATTTT.

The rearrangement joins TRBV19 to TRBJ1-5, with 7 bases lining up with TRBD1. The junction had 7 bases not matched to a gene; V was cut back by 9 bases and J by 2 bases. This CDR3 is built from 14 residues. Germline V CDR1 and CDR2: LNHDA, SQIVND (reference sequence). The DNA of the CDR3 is TGTGCCAGCCACAGGGGCGCGGGCAATCAGCCCCAGCATTTT. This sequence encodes CASHRGAGNQPQHF.

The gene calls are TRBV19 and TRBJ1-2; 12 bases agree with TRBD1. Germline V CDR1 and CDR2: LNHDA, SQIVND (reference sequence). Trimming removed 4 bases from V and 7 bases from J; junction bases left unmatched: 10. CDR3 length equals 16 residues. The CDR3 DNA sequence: TGTGCCAGTAGTACAACCGGGACAGGGGGCGCGTCTGGCTACACCTTC. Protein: CASSTTGTGGASGYTF.

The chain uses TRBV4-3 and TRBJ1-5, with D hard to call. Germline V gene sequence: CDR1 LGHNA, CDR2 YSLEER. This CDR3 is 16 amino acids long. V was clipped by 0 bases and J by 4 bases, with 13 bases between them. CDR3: CASSQEGGVGNQPQHF. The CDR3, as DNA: TGCGCCAGCAGCCAAGAAGGCGGGGTCGGGAATCAGCCCCAGCATTTT.

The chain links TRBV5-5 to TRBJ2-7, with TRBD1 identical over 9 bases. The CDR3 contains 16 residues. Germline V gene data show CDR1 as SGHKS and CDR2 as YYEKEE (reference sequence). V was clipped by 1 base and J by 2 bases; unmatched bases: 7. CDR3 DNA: TGTGCCAGCAGCTTGTCCCCCGGGACAGGGACCTACGAGCAGTACTTC. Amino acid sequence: CASSLSPGTGTYEQYF.

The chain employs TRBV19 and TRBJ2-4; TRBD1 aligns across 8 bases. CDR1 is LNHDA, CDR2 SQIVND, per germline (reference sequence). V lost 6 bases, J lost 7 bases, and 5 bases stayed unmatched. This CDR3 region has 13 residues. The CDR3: CASSQGARNIQYF. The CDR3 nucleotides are TGTGCCAGTAGCCAGGGGGCGCGGAACATTCAGTACTTC.

CDR3 sequence: CASSEDRGTQETQYF. CDR3 nucleotides: TGTGCCAGCAGTGAGGACAGGGGGACCCAAGAGACCCAGTACTTC. The chain carries TRBV6-1 and TRBJ2-5, with 10 bases fitting TRBD1. V lost 3 bases, J lost 1 base, and 2 bases stayed unmatched. The CDR3 totals 15 residues. Germline V gene lookup returns CDR1 MNHNS and CDR2 SASEGT.

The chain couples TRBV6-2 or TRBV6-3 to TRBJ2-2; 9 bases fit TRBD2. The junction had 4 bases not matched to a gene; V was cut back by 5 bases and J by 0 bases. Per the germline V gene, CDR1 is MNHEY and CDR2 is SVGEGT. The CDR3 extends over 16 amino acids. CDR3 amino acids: CASSVSGGSNTGELFF. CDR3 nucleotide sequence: TGTGCCAGCAGTGTTAGCGGGGGCTCGAACACCGGGGAGCTGTTTTTT.

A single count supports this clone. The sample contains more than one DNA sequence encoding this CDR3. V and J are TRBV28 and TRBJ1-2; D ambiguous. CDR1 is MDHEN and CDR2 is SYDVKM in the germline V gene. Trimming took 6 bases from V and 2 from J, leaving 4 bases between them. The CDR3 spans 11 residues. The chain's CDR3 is CASSSNYGYTF. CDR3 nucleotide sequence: TGTGCCAGCAGCTCGAACTATGGCTACACCTTC.

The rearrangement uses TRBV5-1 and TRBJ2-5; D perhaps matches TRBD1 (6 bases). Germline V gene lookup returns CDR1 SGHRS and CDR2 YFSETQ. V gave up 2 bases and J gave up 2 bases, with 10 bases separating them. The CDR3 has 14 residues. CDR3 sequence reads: CASSFRTAQETQYF. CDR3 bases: TGCGCCAGCAGCTTCCGGACAGCGCAAGAGACCCAGTACTTC.

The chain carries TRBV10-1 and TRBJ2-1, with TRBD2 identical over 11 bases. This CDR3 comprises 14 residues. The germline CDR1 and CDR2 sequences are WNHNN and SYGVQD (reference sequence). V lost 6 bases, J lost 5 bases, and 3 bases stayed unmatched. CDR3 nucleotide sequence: TGCGCCAGCAGCGCGGGACTAGCGGACAATGAGCAGTTCTTC. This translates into CASSAGLADNEQFF.

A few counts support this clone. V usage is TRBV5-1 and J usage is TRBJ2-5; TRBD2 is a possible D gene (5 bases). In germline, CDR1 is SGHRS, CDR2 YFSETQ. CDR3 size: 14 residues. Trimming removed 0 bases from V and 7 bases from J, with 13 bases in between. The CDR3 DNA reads TGCGCCAGCAGCTTGGACGCGGGTGGCGGGACCCAGTACTTC. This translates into CASSLDAGGGTQYF.

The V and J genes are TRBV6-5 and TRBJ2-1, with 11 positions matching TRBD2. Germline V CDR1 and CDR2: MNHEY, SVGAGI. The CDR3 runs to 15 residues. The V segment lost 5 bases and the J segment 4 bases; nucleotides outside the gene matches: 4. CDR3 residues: CASSPSGGRYNEQFF. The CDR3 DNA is TGTGCCAGCAGTCCTAGCGGGGGGCGGTACAATGAGCAGTTCTTC.

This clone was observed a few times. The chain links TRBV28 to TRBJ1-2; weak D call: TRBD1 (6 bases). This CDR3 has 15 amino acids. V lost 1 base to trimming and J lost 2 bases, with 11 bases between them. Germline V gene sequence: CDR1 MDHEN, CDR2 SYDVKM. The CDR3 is CASSLSRDTNYGYTF. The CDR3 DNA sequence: TGTGCCAGCAGTTTATCCCGGGACACGAACTATGGCTACACCTTC.

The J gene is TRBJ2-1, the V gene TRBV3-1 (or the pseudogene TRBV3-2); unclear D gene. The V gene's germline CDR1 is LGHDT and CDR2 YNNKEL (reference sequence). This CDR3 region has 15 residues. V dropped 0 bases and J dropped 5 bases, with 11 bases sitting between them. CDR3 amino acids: CASSQDLLANNEQFF. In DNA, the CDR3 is TGTGCCAGCAGCCAAGATCTTTTGGCAAACAATGAGCAGTTCTTC.

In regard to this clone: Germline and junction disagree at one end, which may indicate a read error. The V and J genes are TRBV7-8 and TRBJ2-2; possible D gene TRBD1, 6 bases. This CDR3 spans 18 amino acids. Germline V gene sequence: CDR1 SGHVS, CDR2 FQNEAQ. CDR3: CASSLALVTGYSTGELFF. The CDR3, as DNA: TGTGCCAGCAGCCTAGCATTAGTTACAGGGTATTCCACCGGGGAGCTGTTTTTT.

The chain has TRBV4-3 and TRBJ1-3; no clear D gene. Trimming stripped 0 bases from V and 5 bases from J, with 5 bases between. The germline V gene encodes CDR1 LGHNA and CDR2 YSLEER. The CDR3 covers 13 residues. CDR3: CASSQDQRNTIYF. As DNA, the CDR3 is TGCGCCAGCAGCCAAGATCAGAGAAACACCATATATTTT.

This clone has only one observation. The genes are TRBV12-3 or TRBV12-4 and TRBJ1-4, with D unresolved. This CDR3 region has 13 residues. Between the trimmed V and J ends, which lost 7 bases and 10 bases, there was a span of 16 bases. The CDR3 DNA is TGTGCCAGCACTACTAGTGATACTGGAAAACTGTTTTTT. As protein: CASTTSDTGKLFF.

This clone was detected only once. CDR3 in DNA: TGTGCCAGCTCACCTGACAGGGCTCAAGAGACCCAGTACTTC. This codes for CASSPDRAQETQYF. The rearrangement uses TRBV18 and TRBJ2-5; TRBD1 matches 7 bases. This CDR3 spans 14 amino acids. The junction had 3 bases not matched to a gene; V was cut back by 3 bases and J by 2 bases. Germline V gene sequence: CDR1 KGHSH, CDR2 LQKENI.

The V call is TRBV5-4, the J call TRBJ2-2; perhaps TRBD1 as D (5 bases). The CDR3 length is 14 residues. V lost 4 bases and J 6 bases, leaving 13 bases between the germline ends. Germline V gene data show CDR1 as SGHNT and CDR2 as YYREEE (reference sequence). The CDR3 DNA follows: TGTGCCAGCAGCATTACCCAGGGCGCCGGGGAGCTGTTTTTT. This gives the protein CASSITQGAGELFF.

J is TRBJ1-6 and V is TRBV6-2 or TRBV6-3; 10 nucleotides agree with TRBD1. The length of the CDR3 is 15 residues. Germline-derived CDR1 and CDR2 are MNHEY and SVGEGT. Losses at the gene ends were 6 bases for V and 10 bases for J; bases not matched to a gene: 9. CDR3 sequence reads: CASSAGTGEGSPLHF. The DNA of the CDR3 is TGTGCCAGCAGCGCTGGGACAGGGGAAGGATCACCCCTCCACTTT.

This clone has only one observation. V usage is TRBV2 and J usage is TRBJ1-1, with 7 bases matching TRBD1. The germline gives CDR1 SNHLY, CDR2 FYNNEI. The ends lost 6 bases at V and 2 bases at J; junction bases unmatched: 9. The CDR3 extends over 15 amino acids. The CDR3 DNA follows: TGTGCCAGCAGAAAACAGGGGTTGGAAAACACTGAAGCTTTCTTT. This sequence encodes CASRKQGLENTEAFF.

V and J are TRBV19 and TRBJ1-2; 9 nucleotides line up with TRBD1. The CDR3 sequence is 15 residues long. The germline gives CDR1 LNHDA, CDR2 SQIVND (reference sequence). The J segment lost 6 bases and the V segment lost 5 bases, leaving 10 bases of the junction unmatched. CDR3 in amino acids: CASSPGTGNRNGYTF. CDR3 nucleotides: TGTGCCAGTAGTCCAGGGACAGGGAACAGGAATGGCTACACCTTC.

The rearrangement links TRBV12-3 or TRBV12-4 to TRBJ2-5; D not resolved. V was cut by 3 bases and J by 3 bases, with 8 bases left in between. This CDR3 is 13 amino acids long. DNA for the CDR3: TGTGCCAGCAGTTTTCGGAGCGAAGAGACCCAGTACTTC. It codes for CASSFRSEETQYF.

The CDR3 region has the DNA TGTGCCAGCAGCACTTCAGGGGGGTACAATGAGCAGTTCTTC. It translates to CASSTSGGYNEQFF. The chain employs TRBV11-2 and TRBJ2-1; maybe TRBD1 (7 bases). Trimming pared 5 bases from V and 4 bases from J, leaving 12 bases between. The V gene's germline CDR1 is SGHAT and CDR2 FQNNGV. The CDR3 loop spans 14 amino acids. Using reference TRBV11-2 and TRBJ2-1 for the parts outside the CDR3, the full variable domain is EAGVAQSPRYKIIEKRQSVAFWCNPISGHATLYWYQQILGQGPKLLIQFQNNGVVDDSQLPKDRFSAERLKGVDSTLKIQPAKLEDSAVYLCASSTSGGYNEQFFGPGTRLTVL.

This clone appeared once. CDR3 DNA sequence: TGTGCCAGTAGTTCAGACAGGGGGAACACTGAAGCTTTCTTT. Protein: CASSSDRGNTEAFF. This rearrangement joins TRBV19 to TRBJ1-1, with 8 bases aligning to TRBD1. The CDR3 is made up of 14 amino acids. Per germline, CDR1 LNHDA and CDR2 SQIVND (reference sequence). V shed 5 bases and J 1 base; nucleotides not matched to a gene: 3.

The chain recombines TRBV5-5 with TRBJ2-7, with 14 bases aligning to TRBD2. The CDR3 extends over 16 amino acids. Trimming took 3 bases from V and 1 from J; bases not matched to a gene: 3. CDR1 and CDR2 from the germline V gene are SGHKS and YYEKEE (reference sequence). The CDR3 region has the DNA TGTGCCAGCAGCTACGGACTAGCGGGGGGTTCCTACGAGCAGTACTTC. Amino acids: CASSYGLAGGSYEQYF.

CDR3 nucleotides: TGTGCCATCAGGGGGGACAGATACGGTGAGCAGTTCTTC. Protein sequence: CAIRGDRYGEQFF. V and J are TRBV10-3 and TRBJ2-1; the match to TRBD1 covers 7 bases. V lost 6 bases, J lost 9 bases, and 8 bases stayed unmatched. The CDR3 spans 13 residues. Germline CDR1 and CDR2: ENHRY and SYGVKD.

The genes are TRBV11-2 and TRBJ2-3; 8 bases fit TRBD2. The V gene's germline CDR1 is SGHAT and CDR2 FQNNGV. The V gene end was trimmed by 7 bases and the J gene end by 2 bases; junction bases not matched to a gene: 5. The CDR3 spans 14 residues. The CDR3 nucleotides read TGTGCCAGCAAGGTAGCGGGGTACACAGATACGCAGTATTTT. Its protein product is CASKVAGYTDTQYF. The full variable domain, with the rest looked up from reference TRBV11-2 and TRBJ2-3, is EAGVAQSPRYKIIEKRQSVAFWCNPISGHATLYWYQQILGQGPKLLIQFQNNGVVDDSQLPKDRFSAERLKGVDSTLKIQPAKLEDSAVYLCASKVAGYTDTQYFGPGTRLTVL.